This T cell receptor beta chain was identified during a study of blood T cell repertoires in COVID-19. Study information: Whether acute or convalescent, the COVID-19 samples came from the United States, Italy and Spain. The cDNA or gDNA used as material had been derived from T cells, B-cell-depleted T cells, or PBMCs.

TCRdb's table, derived via immunoSEQ multiplex PCR, lists solely in-frame clones and lacks some. Of approximately 250,000 clones listed, 65% to 85% are singletons. Sequencing was carried out using peripheral blood. This receptor was obtained from a woman aged 40 to 50 who had recovered from COVID-19.

CDR3 DNA: TGTGCCAGCAGCTTAGGGGCACCGAGAACCAAACAAGAGACCCAGTACTTC. It encodes CASSLGAPRTKQETQYF. V gene TRBV11-2 combines with J gene TRBJ2-5, with D uncertain. The germline gives CDR1 SGHAT, CDR2 FQNNGV. CDR3 length: 17 amino acids. Trimming left V 1 base short and J 2 bases short, with 17 bases between. Based on the CDR3 plus reference TRBV11-2 and TRBJ2-5, the full variable domain is EAGVAQSPRYKIIEKRQSVAFWCNPISGHATLYWYQQILGQGPKLLIQFQNNGVVDDSQLPKDRFSAERLKGVDSTLKIQPAKLEDSAVYLCASSLGAPRTKQETQYFGPGTRLLVL.